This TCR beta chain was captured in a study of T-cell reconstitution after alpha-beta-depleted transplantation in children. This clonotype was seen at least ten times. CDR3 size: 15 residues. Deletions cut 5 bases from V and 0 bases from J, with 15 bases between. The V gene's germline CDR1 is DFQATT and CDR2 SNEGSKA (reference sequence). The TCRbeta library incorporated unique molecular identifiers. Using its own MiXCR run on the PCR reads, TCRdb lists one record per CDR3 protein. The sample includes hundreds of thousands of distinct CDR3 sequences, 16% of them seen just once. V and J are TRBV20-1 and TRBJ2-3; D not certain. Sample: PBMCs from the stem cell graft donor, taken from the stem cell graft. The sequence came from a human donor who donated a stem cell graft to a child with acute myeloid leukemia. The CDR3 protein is CSAPKMGISTDTQYF. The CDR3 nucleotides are TGCAGTGCTCCGAAAATGGGAATTAGCACAGATACGCAGTATTTT.